Presented here are 6 T cell receptor beta chains from one specimen sequenced in a study of blood T cell repertoires in COVID-19. Libraries were prepared by immunoSEQ multiplex PCR; TCRdb keeps only in-frame clonotypes and omits some of them. The table shows 130,000 or so clones, with roughly 90% occurring only once. The sequencing sample was made of peripheral blood. The receptors here all came from a man in his forties or fifties with acute or convalescent COVID-19.

The CDR3: CASSFRSNQPQHF. CDR3 bases: TGTGCCAGCAGTTTCCGTAGCAATCAGCCCCAGCATTTT. V is TRBV12-3 or TRBV12-4 and J is TRBJ1-5, with D unclear. Trimming removed 3 bases at V and 0 bases at J, with 3 bases between. This CDR3 has 13 amino acids.

This chain joins TRBV30 and TRBJ1-3, with 7 bases identical to TRBD1. Losses at the gene ends were 0 bases for V and 4 bases for J; bases not matched to a gene: 9. CDR1 is GTSNPN, CDR2 SVGIG, per germline (reference sequence). The CDR3 is 16 residues long. CDR3 bases: TGTGCCTGGAGTGTAATGGGGGGACAGTCGGGAAACACCATATATTTT. This codes for CAWSVMGGQSGNTIYF.

The V and J genes are TRBV12-5 and TRBJ2-7; the D gene is possibly TRBD2 (6 bases). Germline V gene sequence: CDR1 LGHNT, CDR2 FRNRAP. CDR3 length: 14 residues. Trimming removed 3 bases from V and 0 bases from J, with 9 bases in between. This CDR3 reads CASGLGGSSYEQYF. CDR3 sequence (DNA): TGTGCTAGTGGTTTAGGAGGGAGCTCCTACGAGCAGTACTTC.

This chain uses TRBV20-1 with TRBJ2-1, with 13 bases aligning to TRBD2. The CDR3 covers 16 residues. The junction had 13 bases not matched to a gene; V was cut back by 6 bases and J by 8 bases. Looked up from germline, CDR1 is DFQATT and CDR2 is SNEGSKA (reference sequence). This CDR3 reads CSASPGLAGIIDEQFF. The CDR3 DNA sequence: TGCAGTGCCAGTCCGGGACTAGCGGGAATTATCGATGAGCAGTTCTTC.

CDR3 DNA: TGTGCCACCAGCAACCCCGAAGGGGGATACGGCTACACCTTC. Translated, it gives CATSNPEGGYGYTF. The V and J genes are TRBV15 and TRBJ1-2; D is possibly TRBD1 (6 bases). Germline CDR1 LNHNV, CDR2 YYDKDF (reference sequence). V dropped 4 bases and J dropped 8 bases, with 17 bases sitting between them. The CDR3 is 14 residues long. Combining the CDR3 with reference TRBV15 and TRBJ1-2 gives the whole variable domain DAMVIQNPRYQVTQFGKPVTLSCSQTLNHNVMYWYQQKSSQAPKLLFHYYDKDFNNEADTPDNFQSRRPNTSFCFLDIRSPGLGDTAMYLCATSNPEGGYGYTFGSGTRLTVV.

The DNA of the CDR3 is TGTGCCTGGAGTGCTAAAGGGGAGCTGTTTTTT. This sequence encodes CAWSAKGELFF. The genes are TRBV30 and TRBJ2-2; D unclear. This CDR3 spans 11 amino acids. V lost 1 base and J lost 8, with 5 bases in between. CDR1 GTSNPN and CDR2 SVGIG come from the germline V gene (reference sequence).